These 21 T cell receptor beta chains were sequenced from one sample in a study of CD8+CD57+ T cells in acquired aplastic anemia. For CDR3 and TCR beta VDJ profiling, genomic DNA was the template used. A single record per CDR3 protein comes from TCRdb applying MiXCR to the reads. The sample consists of hundreds of thousands of distinct CDR3 sequences, around 68% of them appearing once. Sequencing input: sorted CD4+, CD8+, or CD8+CD57+ T cells (not recorded which) from PBMCs. The receptors stem from a human donor in good health, serving as a control.

The chain has TRBV12-5 and TRBJ1-6, with D tentatively TRBD1 (6 bases). Germline values: CDR1 LGHNT, CDR2 FRNRAP. This CDR3 has 14 residues. The CDR3 nucleotides are TGTGCCAGCAGTCCAGGGGTTGATAATTCACCCCTCCACTTT. Translated, it gives CASSPGVDNSPLHF. Full variable domain (rest looked up from reference TRBV12-5 and TRBJ1-6): DARVTQTPRHKVTEMGQEVTMRCQPILGHNTVFWYRQTMMQGLELLAYFRNRAPLDDSGMPKDRFSAEMPDATLATLKIQPSEPRDSAVYFCASSPGVDNSPLHFGNGTRLTVT.

V gene TRBV29-1 combines with J gene TRBJ2-5; the match to TRBD2 covers 14 bases. This CDR3 spans 19 amino acids. CDR1 is SQVTM, CDR2 ANQGSEA, per germline. V dropped 5 bases and J dropped 4; count of bases not matched to a gene: 18. This CDR3 is CSVMKRGLAGEESRETQYF. Written as DNA, the CDR3 is TGCAGCGTTATGAAGAGGGGACTAGCGGGAGAGGAATCAAGAGAGACCCAGTACTTC.

A remark on this clonotype: A read error may produce the germline difference seen at one junction end. This chain connects TRBV7-2 to TRBJ2-7; no reliable D call. The CDR3 covers 14 residues. Germline V gene lookup returns CDR1 SGHTA and CDR2 FQGNSA. In DNA, the CDR3 is TGTGCCAGCAGCTTATCTCCTAAACAGCCCGAGCATTATTTC. It codes for CASSLSPKQPEHYF. Together with reference TRBV7-2 and TRBJ2-7, the CDR3 gives the full variable domain: GAGVSQSPSNKVTEKGKDVELRCDPISGHTALYWYRQSLGQGLEFLIYFQGNSAPDKSGLPSDRFSAERTGGSVSTLTIQRTQQEDSAVYLCASSLSPKQPEHYFGPGTRLTVT.

The CDR3 region is CASSLAQRVGGSPLHF. Here the CDR3 DNA reads TGTGCCAGCAGCTTGGCACAGAGGGTCGGGGGTTCACCCCTCCACTTT. The rearrangement joins TRBV5-5 to TRBJ1-6; maybe TRBD1 (5 bases). The CDR3 contains 16 residues. V shed 0 bases and J shed 9 bases, with 16 bases lying between them. Germline CDR1 is SGHKS and CDR2 is YYEKEE (reference sequence).

Of note for this clonotype: An end of the junction does not agree with germline; a read error may underlie this. The genes are TRBV7-2 and TRBJ1-6; possible D gene TRBD1, 5 bases. Per germline, CDR1 SGHTA and CDR2 FQGNSA. CDR3 length: 16 residues. The DNA of the CDR3 is TGCGCCAGCAGCTTAGCGACAGCCGGTAGCAATACACCCCTCCACTTT. It encodes CASSLATAGSNTPLHF.

This clonotype occurred many times. This rearrangement joins TRBV7-6 to TRBJ1-1; possible D gene TRBD1, 5 bases. The V and J ends lost 5 bases and 4 bases respectively, with 14 bases between them. CDR1 is SGHVS, CDR2 FNYEAQ, per germline. The CDR3 is 14 amino acids. In DNA, the CDR3 is TGTGCCAGCAGCGGATACAGGAATTCCACTGAAGCTTTCTTT. It yields the protein CASSGYRNSTEAFF.

This chain uses TRBV7-9 with TRBJ2-7; 15 bases are a match to TRBD2. J gave up 12 bases and V 5 bases, and 11 bases lay outside the gene matches. CDR1 is SEHNR and CDR2 is FQNEAQ in the germline V gene (reference sequence). The CDR3 has 15 residues. DNA of the CDR3: TGTGCCAGCAGCATGGGACTAGCGGGGGGCCAATCAGGGTACTTC. It encodes CASSMGLAGGQSGYF.

This clonotype is a singleton in its sample. V is TRBV9 and J is TRBJ1-5; maybe TRBD1 (5 bases). Germline V gene sequence: CDR1 SGDLS, CDR2 YYNGEE. The CDR3 length is 15 residues. The ends were cut back, 8 bases at V and 13 bases at J, with 28 bases in the middle. The CDR3 sequence: CASSNLDSYSYQQHF. CDR3 in DNA: TGTGCCAGTAGCAACCTCGACAGTTACTCCTACCAGCAGCATTTT.

This clonotype was recorded at least ten times. The chain uses TRBV6-1 and TRBJ2-7, with D uncertain. Germline V gives CDR1 MNHNS, CDR2 SASEGT. V was trimmed by 8 bases and J by 3 bases, leaving 11 bases between them. The CDR3 runs 12 residues. CDR3 loop: CASRWEGYEQYF. CDR3 nucleotide sequence: TGTGCCAGCCGATGGGAAGGCTACGAGCAGTACTTC.

The chain combines TRBV2 with TRBJ2-2; maybe TRBD1 (5 bases). Trimming shortened V by 1 base and J by 4 bases, and 16 bases separated the two germline ends. The CDR3 is made up of 17 amino acids. Germline V lookup: CDR1 SNHLY, CDR2 FYNNEI. CDR3 sequence reads: CASSEGRQGGITGELFF. The CDR3 DNA reads as TGTGCCAGCAGTGAAGGAAGGCAGGGTGGTATCACCGGGGAGCTGTTTTTT.

The V call is TRBV7-9, the J call TRBJ2-3; D might be TRBD1 or TRBD2, each matching 6 bases. V lost 3 bases and J lost 4, with 23 bases in between. The CDR3 sequence is 18 residues long. Looked up from germline, CDR1 is SEHNR and CDR2 is FQNEAQ (reference sequence). The DNA for the CDR3 is TGTGCCAGCAGCTTGAGGGTTAAAGCGGAGGGGGGAGCAGATACGCAGTATTTT. The encoded protein is CASSLRVKAEGGADTQYF. Full variable domain (outside the CDR3, taken from reference TRBV7-9 and TRBJ2-3): DTGVSQNPRHKITKRGQNVTFRCDPISEHNRLYWYRQTLGQGPEFLTYFQNEAQLEKSRLLSDRFSAERPKGSFSTLEIQRTEQGDSAMYLCASSLRVKAEGGADTQYFGPGTRLTVL.

This clonotype was detected ten times or more. The chain couples TRBV16 to TRBJ1-5, with D tentatively TRBD1 (5 bases). Trimming took 4 bases from V and 5 from J, leaving 15 bases between them. CDR1 KGHSY and CDR2 FQNENV come from the germline V gene. The CDR3 is 15 residues long. The CDR3 region has the DNA TGTGCCAGCAGCCCATCGACAACGGGGGATCAGCCCCAGCATTTT. Translated: CASSPSTTGDQPQHF.

The CDR3 DNA reads as TGTGCCAGCAGCGATGGACAGGGGGTCGATGAGCAGTTCTTC. Translation gives CASSDGQGVDEQFF. J is TRBJ2-1 and V is TRBV7-9; TRBD1 matches at 10 bases. CDR1 and CDR2 (germline): SEHNR, FQNEAQ (reference sequence). This CDR3 has 14 amino acids. The V segment lost 5 bases and the J segment 8 bases; nucleotides outside the gene matches: 6.

This sequence joins TRBV4-2 and TRBJ2-7, with 7 bases identical to TRBD2. V dropped 5 bases and J dropped 5; count of bases not matched to a gene: 9. The CDR3 totals 14 residues. Germline CDR1 is LGHNA and CDR2 is YNFKEQ. The CDR3 here is CASSALGGRDEQYF. The CDR3 DNA sequence: TGTGCCAGCAGCGCCTTGGGGGGGAGGGACGAGCAGTACTTC.

This clonotype was detected a few times. The chain is built from TRBV7-6 and TRBJ2-7; D is perhaps TRBD2 (6 bases). The CDR3 loop spans 15 amino acids. The germline V gene has CDR1 SGHVS and CDR2 FNYEAQ. The germline V and J ends were trimmed by 4 bases and 4 bases, with 17 bases remaining between them. CDR3 nucleotides: TGTGCCAGCAGCTCCTTAGCGGAGGGCGGATACGAGCAGTACTTC. Translation: CASSSLAEGGYEQYF.

For this clonotype: An end of the junction differs from the germline gene, which may be a read error. The chain links TRBV7-9 to TRBJ1-5; tentatively, D is TRBD1 (5 bases). CDR1 and CDR2 from the germline V gene are SEHNR and FQNEAQ (reference sequence). This CDR3 has 14 amino acids. The CDR3 bases are TGTGCCACCACGGGGAGGGGACCCAGTACGTCCCACCAGTTT. Translation gives CATTGRGPSTSHQF. Supplemented by reference TRBV7-9 and TRBJ1-5, the full variable domain reads DTGVSQNPRHKITKRGQNVTFRCDPISEHNRLYWYRQTLGQGPEFLTYFQNEAQLEKSRLLSDRFSAERPKGSFSTLEIQRTEQGDSAMYLCATTGRGPSTSHQFGDGTRLSIL.

Note on this clonotype: The CDR3 ends on some other residue instead of the conserved phenylalanine or tryptophan, so this is likely a read error. The DNA is omitted, as the CDR3 cannot be located on it reliably, and the CDR3 follows TCRdb's listing. The gene calls are TRBV7-9 and TRBJ1-5; the table gives TRBD1 as D, unverified against the DNA. Germline V CDR1 and CDR2: SEHNR, FQNEAQ (reference sequence). Termini included, the CDR3 measures 13 amino acids. The CDR3 loop reads CASSWDAERPHDH.

The rearrangement links TRBV7-2 to TRBJ2-7; unclear D gene. Trimming pared 5 bases from V and 6 bases from J, leaving 11 bases between. The CDR3 has 12 amino acids. Germline V gene data show CDR1 as SGHTA and CDR2 as FQGNSA. Here the CDR3 DNA reads TGTGCCAGCAGCCCCGGGTTCGGCGAGCAGTACTTC. This translates into CASSPGFGEQYF.

Concerning this clonotype itself: At one of its ends the junction is not consistent with the germline gene, which may arise from a read error. The genes are TRBV9 and TRBJ1-2; no reliable D call. This CDR3 is built from 15 residues. CDR1 is SGDLS, CDR2 YYNGEE, per germline. Written as DNA, the CDR3 is TGTGCCTGCAACCCCCACGGGGAACTGAACTACGGCTACACCTTC. It translates to CACNPHGELNYGYTF.

As regards this clonotype: No conserved phenylalanine or tryptophan ends this CDR3, so it is likely a read error. Because the CDR3's place on the DNA is in doubt, the DNA is left out and the CDR3 is given as listed by TCRdb. The gene calls are TRBV12-3 or TRBV12-4 and TRBJ1-5. The CDR3 is 14 residues long, ends included. CDR3 region: CASSPLRGSNQPRS.

The chain carries TRBV19 and TRBJ1-6; no reliable D call. In germline, CDR1 is LNHDA, CDR2 SQIVND (reference sequence). The CDR3 is made up of 14 amino acids. V was clipped by 5 bases and J by 10 bases, with 15 bases between them. The CDR3 here is CASSPAQLNSPLHF. The CDR3 bases are TGTGCCAGTAGTCCAGCGCAATTGAACTCACCCCTCCACTTT.